This TCR beta chain was sequenced during a study of blood T cell repertoires in COVID-19. CDR3 length: 18 residues. Trimming removed 7 bases from V and 5 bases from J, with 28 bases in between. The V gene's germline CDR1 is MDHEN and CDR2 SYDVKM. This clone was seen only a few times. Per the authors' pipeline: It was from reference gene primer amplification that nucleated cell counts were estimated. Method: immunoSEQ multiplex PCR; TCRdb's copy keeps in-frame clones and lacks some. V and J calls and clone size are copied from that table; D and trimming were computed from the DNA. Altogether about 43,000 clones are present, about 87% being singletons, with the ten largest covering just over 15%.

The sample comprised peripheral blood. The clonotype was recovered from a man aged 60 to 75 with active COVID-19. V is TRBV28 and J is TRBJ2-3; D might be TRBD2 (7 bases). CDR3 in DNA: TGTGCCAGCATTCCGGGGGCAGGGGACTACCCTACCAGAGATACGCAGTATTTT. Amino acid sequence: CASIPGAGDYPTRDTQYF.